The sequence of this T cell receptor beta chain was determined in a study of tumor-infiltrating lymphocytes in primary liver carcinoma. Overall study context: Tissue type made little difference to sample yields of roughly 3.5 to 7.13 million productive TCRbeta reads. The study, taken as a whole, reports: No more than about 8-24% of top clones could be seen in all five tumor regions.

Remarks on this clonotype: The antigen remains unidentified. The CDR3 ends on some other residue instead of the conserved phenylalanine or tryptophan, so this is likely a read error.

With roughly 500 ng total RNA as template and a constant-region primer, TCR beta cDNA was made. Three-round nested multiplex PCR performed with slightly modified ARM-PCR produced the TCR beta libraries. Researchers ran the first two PCR rounds for roughly 11 cycles each with TRBV1-TRBV30 forward primers and a C-beta reverse primer. TCRdb independently ran MiXCR on the multiplex PCR reads; one entry per CDR3 protein. The table lists 100,000 or so distinct CDR3 sequences, around 63% of them singletons. From unsorted bulk tissue weighing roughly 17-31 mg, DNA and RNA were co-extracted. Surgeons treated the primary liver carcinoma of the patients by surgical resection. Per tumor, sampling covered five separate regions. Germline-derived CDR1 and CDR2 are MNHNS and SASEGT. The CDR3 covers 12 residues. Trimming took off 10 bases at V and 7 bases at J, with 16 bases between the two ends.

This clonotype originated in a woman aged 55 to 70 with primary liver carcinoma and hepatitis B virus infection. The J gene is TRBJ2-5, the V gene TRBV6-1, with D perhaps matching TRBD1 or TRBD2 (5 bases each). Material: liver tumor tissue from sampling region 5. The subset denotes: tumor region T5, tumor centre. CDR3 sequence reads: CANSETGGTQYL. DNA of the CDR3: TGTGCCAACAGCGAGACTGGGGGGACCCAGTACTTA.